A selection of T cell receptor beta chains follows, all from one sample in a study of CD8 T cells in Susac syndrome. TCRdb processed the immunoSEQ multiplex PCR reads anew with MiXCR; each CDR3 protein has one entry. The sample has about 210,000 distinct CDR3 sequences, 95% seen once. The specimen was CD4+ T cells from PBMCs. The receptors were gathered from a human donor in good health. Each CDR3 is given with its conserved first and last residue. D genes are given only for firm matches. Only some rows state a clone size, as once, few, many or a class for expanded clones.

D gene	clone size	V gene	J gene	CDR3 protein	CDR3 DNA
.	.	TRBV11-2	TRBJ2-6	CASSTRTSGANVLTF	TGTGCCAGCAGCACACGGACTTCTGGGGCCAACGTCCTGACTTTC
TRBD1	.	TRBV29-1	TRBJ2-4	CSAVLGQTYKNIQYF	TGCAGCGCCGTGCTGGGACAGACTTACAAAAACATTCAGTACTTC
TRBD2	.	TRBV28	TRBJ2-1	CASREGLAGDNEQFF	TGTGCCAGCAGGGAGGGACTAGCGGGAGACAATGAGCAGTTCTTC
.	.	TRBV29-1	TRBJ1-2	CSADINRGYTF	TGCAGCGCGGACATCAACCGGGGCTACACCTTC
.	.	TRBV5-1	TRBJ2-2	CASSFIPENTGELFF	TGCGCCAGCAGCTTTATCCCGGAGAACACCGGGGAGCTGTTTTTT
.	.	TRBV5-6	TRBJ1-2	CASSRRGGYTF	TGTGCCAGCAGCCGTAGGGGTGGCTACACCTTC
.	.	TRBV2	TRBJ2-1	CASLGWTGLGNEQFF	TGTGCCAGCCTGGGCTGGACTGGTTTGGGGAATGAGCAGTTCTTC
TRBD1	.	TRBV27	TRBJ2-2	CASSPGQGGTGELFF	TGTGCCAGCAGTCCAGGACAGGGTGGCACCGGGGAGCTGTTTTTT
TRBD2	once	TRBV5-1	TRBJ2-1	CASSLGSGRSHEQFF	TGCGCCAGCAGCTTAGGTAGCGGGAGGTCTCATGAGCAGTTCTTC
TRBD2	.	TRBV27	TRBJ2-3	CASRGGPLRKDTQYF	TGTGCCAGCAGGGGAGGGCCCCTGAGGAAAGATACGCAGTATTTT
.	.	TRBV20-1	TRBJ2-2	CSARDGWGYFTGELFF	TGCAGTGCTAGAGATGGTTGGGGCTATTTCACCGGGGAGCTGTTTTTT
.	few	TRBV6-2/TRBV6-3	TRBJ2-1	CASKGWVNEQFF	TGTGCCAGTAAGGGTTGGGTCAATGAGCAGTTCTTC
.	.	TRBV23-1	TRBJ2-6	CASSQYRAGTGANVLTF	TGCGCCAGCAGTCAATACAGAGCAGGGACTGGGGCCAACGTCCTGACTTTC
.	.	TRBV9	TRBJ2-4	CASSPRDRKDIQYF	TGTGCCAGCAGCCCTCGAGACAGGAAAGACATTCAGTACTTC
TRBD1	.	TRBV30	TRBJ1-5	CAWSTGDYSNQPQHF	TGTGCCTGGTCGACAGGGGACTATAGCAATCAGCCCCAGCATTTT
.	.	TRBV3-1	TRBJ2-1	CASSQDAGAREQFF	TGTGCCAGCAGCCAAGATGCTGGAGCCAGGGAGCAGTTCTTC
.	.	TRBV3-1	TRBJ1-1	CASSQGGITEAFF	TGTGCCAGCAGCCAAGGCGGAATCACTGAAGCTTTCTTT
.	.	TRBV4-3	TRBJ1-4	CASSQDAGVNEKLFF	TGCGCCAGCAGCCAAGATGCAGGCGTCAATGAAAAACTGTTTTTT
.	once	TRBV27	TRBJ2-3	CASSLWVADTQYF	TGTGCCAGCAGTTTATGGGTTGCAGATACGCAGTATTTT
.	.	TRBV19	TRBJ2-7	CASNANEDYEQYF	TGTGCCAGTAACGCGAACGAGGACTACGAGCAGTACTTC
.	.	TRBV29-1	TRBJ2-3	CSVEELTDTQYF	TGCAGCGTTGAAGAGCTCACAGATACGCAGTATTTT
TRBD1	.	TRBV15	TRBJ1-2	CATSPRQGFGYTF	TGTGCCACCAGCCCGCGACAGGGCTTTGGCTACACCTTC
.	.	TRBV24-1	TRBJ2-5	CATSGATPETQYF	TGTGCCACCAGTGGGGCTACCCCAGAGACCCAGTACTTC
.	.	TRBV7-2	TRBJ1-5	CASSLRPQHF	TGTGCCAGCAGCTTAAGACCCCAGCATTTT
.	.	TRBV29-1	TRBJ1-3	CSVVTQAGNTIYF	TGCAGCGTTGTCACCCAAGCTGGAAACACCATATATTTT